The clone carrying this TCR beta chain was picked up a small number of times. Profiled with immunoSEQ multiplex PCR; TCRdb holds only in-frame clones, not every one. The profile shows some 13,000 clones, approximately 71% of them singletons. The germline CDR1 and CDR2 sequences are SEHNR and FQNEAQ (reference sequence). The CDR3 has 18 residues. The J segment lost 1 base and the V segment lost 4 bases, leaving 13 bases of the junction unmatched. This sample was included in a study of tumor-infiltrating lymphocytes in localized non-small cell lung cancer. Turning to the study itself: From each patient, both tumor and uninvolved lung, non-adjacent to tumor, were sampled.

The TCR sequence derives from a human donor with non-small cell lung cancer. Sequencing was carried out using uninvolved lung tissue not adjacent to the tumor. The genes are TRBV7-9 and TRBJ1-2; 9 bases agree with TRBD1. The CDR3 loop reads CASSSYSGTGKGNYGYTF. CDR3 nucleotide sequence: TGTGCCAGCAGCTCCTACTCCGGGACAGGGAAGGGTAACTATGGCTACACCTTC.